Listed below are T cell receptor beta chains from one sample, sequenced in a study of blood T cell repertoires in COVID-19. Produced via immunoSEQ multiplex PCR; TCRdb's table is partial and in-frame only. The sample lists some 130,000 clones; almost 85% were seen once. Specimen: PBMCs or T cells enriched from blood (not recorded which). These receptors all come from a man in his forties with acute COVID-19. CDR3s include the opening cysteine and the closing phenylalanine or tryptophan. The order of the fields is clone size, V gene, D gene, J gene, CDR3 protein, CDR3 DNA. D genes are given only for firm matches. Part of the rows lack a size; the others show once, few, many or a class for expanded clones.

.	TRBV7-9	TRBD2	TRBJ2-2	CASSMLPGLAGDGAGELFF	TGTGCCAGCAGCATGCTACCGGGACTAGCGGGGGATGGGGCCGGGGAGCTGTTTTTT
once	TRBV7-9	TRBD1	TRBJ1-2	CASSLDRSDGYTF	TGTGCCAGCAGCCTGGACAGGTCTGATGGCTACACCTTC
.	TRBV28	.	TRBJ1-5	CASSYREPGVPQHF	TGTGCCAGCAGTTACAGGGAGCCGGGCGTGCCCCAGCATTTT
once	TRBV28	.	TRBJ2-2	CASELADTGELFF	TGTGCCAGCGAACTAGCAGACACCGGGGAGCTGTTTTTT
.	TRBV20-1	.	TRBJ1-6	CSASSPGDRFNSPLHF	TGCAGTGCTAGTAGCCCAGGGGACCGGTTTAATTCACCCCTCCACTTT
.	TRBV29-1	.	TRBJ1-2	CSVDTGGVYTF	TGCAGCGTTGACACTGGGGGGGTCTACACCTTC
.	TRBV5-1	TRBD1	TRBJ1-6	CASSLAGGEDSPLHF	TGCGCCAGCAGCTTGGCAGGGGGCGAGGATTCACCCCTCCACTTT
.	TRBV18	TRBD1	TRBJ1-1	CASSPPGGEAFF	TGTGCCAGCTCACCACCAGGGGGCGAAGCTTTCTTT
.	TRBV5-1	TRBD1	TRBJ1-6	CASSLSAPMTGYNSPLHF	TGCGCCAGCAGCTTGTCGGCGCCTATGACAGGGTATAATTCACCCCTCCACTTT
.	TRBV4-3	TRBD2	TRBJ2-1	CASSQGTSDYNEQFF	TGCGCCAGCAGCCAGGGGACTAGCGACTACAATGAGCAGTTCTTC
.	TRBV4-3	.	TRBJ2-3	CASSQEIARTVDTDTQYF	TGCGCCAGCAGCCAAGAAATAGCGAGAACTGTCGACACAGATACGCAGTATTTT
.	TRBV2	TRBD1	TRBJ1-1	CASRIQGAGTEAFF	TGTGCCAGCAGAATCCAGGGGGCGGGGACTGAAGCTTTCTTT
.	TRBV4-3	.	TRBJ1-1	CASSRSPNTEAFF	TGCGCCAGCAGCCGAAGCCCGAACACTGAAGCTTTCTTT
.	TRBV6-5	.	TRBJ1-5	CASSYEVQWSNQPQHF	TGTGCCAGCAGTTACGAGGTCCAATGGAGCAATCAGCCCCAGCATTTT
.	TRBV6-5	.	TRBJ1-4	CACRDSHDNEKLFF	TGTGCCTGTCGTGACAGTCACGATAATGAAAAACTGTTTTTT
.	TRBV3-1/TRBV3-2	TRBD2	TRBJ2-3	CASSQAPGLVRYF	TGTGCCAGCAGCCAAGCGCCGGGACTAGTTAGGTATTTT
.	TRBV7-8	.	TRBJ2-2	CASSIFRGRNPGELFF	TGTGCCAGCAGCATCTTCAGGGGAAGAAATCCCGGGGAGCTGTTTTTT
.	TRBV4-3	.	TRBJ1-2	CASSQDGGGGYTF	TGCGCCAGCAGCCAAGATGGTGGAGGTGGCTACACCTTC
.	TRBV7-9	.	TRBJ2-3	CASSPRVGGTDTQYF	TGTGCCAGCAGCCCCAGGGTTGGGGGGACAGATACGCAGTATTTT
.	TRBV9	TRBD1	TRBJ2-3	CASSAGQGPDTQYF	TGTGCCAGCAGCGCGGGACAGGGTCCAGATACGCAGTATTTT
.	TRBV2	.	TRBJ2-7	CASLQDSSYEQYF	TGTGCCAGCCTTCAAGATAGCTCCTACGAGCAGTACTTC
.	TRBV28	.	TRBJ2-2	CASGTPNTGELFF	TGTGCCAGTGGGACTCCGAACACCGGGGAGCTGTTTTTT
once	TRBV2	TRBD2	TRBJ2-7	CASTAGGPYEQYF	TGTGCCAGCACGGCGGGAGGGCCCTACGAGCAGTACTTC
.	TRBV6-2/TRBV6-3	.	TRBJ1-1	CASSPTGFGTEAFF	TGTGCCAGCAGTCCCACAGGGTTTGGCACTGAAGCTTTCTTT
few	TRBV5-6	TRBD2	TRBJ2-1	CASSYGGTNYNEQFF	TGTGCCAGCAGCTATGGGGGGACTAACTACAATGAGCAGTTCTTC
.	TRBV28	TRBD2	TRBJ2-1	CASRRSGATYNEQFF	TGTGCCAGCAGACGAAGCGGGGCCACCTACAATGAGCAGTTCTTC